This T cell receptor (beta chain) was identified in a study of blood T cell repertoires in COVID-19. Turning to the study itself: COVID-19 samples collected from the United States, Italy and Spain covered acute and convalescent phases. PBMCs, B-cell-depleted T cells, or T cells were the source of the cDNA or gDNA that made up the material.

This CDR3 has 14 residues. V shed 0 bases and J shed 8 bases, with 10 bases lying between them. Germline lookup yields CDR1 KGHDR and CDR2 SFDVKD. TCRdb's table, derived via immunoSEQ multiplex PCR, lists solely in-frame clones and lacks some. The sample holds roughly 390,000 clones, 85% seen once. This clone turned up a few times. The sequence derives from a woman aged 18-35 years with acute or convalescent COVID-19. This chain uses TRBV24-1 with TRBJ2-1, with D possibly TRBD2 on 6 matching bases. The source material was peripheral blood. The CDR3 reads CATSDLGGYYEQFF. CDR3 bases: TGTGCCACCAGTGATTTGGGGGGGTACTATGAGCAGTTCTTC.